This T cell receptor (beta chain) was recovered during a study of OX40 agonist ivuxolimab in advanced cancers. Whole-study results and caveats: With doses of 0.1 to 3.0 mg/kg, CD4+ and CD8+ blood T cells had undergone clonal expansion by week 6.

A word on this clone: Antigen specificity is unknown.

The CDR3 has 15 residues. Germline lookup yields CDR1 SEHNR and CDR2 FQNEAQ (reference sequence). With 5 bases removed from V and 2 bases from J, the gap between germline ends came to 12 bases. Generated by immunoSEQ multiplex PCR, the TCRdb table keeps only in-frame clones and is missing some. Of about 20,000 clones detected, 83% appear once; the ten largest clones hold around 21%. This TCR was recovered from an adult with an advanced solid tumor such as melanoma, head and neck, liver or kidney cancer. The V gene is TRBV7-9, the J gene TRBJ2-2; D is unclear. The sample here was CD4+ or CD8+ T cells sorted from blood, taken in a trial of the OX40 agonist ivuxolimab. CDR3 amino acids: CASSPTRVNTGELFF. CDR3 DNA: TGTGCCAGCAGCCCAACACGGGTTAACACCGGGGAGCTGTTTTTT.